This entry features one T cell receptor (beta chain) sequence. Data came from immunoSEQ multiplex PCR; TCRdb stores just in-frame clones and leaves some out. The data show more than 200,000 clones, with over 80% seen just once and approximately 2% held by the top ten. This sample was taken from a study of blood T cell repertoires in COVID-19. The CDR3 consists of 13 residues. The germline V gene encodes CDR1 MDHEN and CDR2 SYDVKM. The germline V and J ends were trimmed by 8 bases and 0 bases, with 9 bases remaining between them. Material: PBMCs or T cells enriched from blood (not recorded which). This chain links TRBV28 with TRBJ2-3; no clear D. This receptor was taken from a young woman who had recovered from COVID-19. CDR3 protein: CASRRSSTDTQYF. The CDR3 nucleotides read TGTGCCAGCCGGCGGAGTAGCACAGATACGCAGTATTTT.